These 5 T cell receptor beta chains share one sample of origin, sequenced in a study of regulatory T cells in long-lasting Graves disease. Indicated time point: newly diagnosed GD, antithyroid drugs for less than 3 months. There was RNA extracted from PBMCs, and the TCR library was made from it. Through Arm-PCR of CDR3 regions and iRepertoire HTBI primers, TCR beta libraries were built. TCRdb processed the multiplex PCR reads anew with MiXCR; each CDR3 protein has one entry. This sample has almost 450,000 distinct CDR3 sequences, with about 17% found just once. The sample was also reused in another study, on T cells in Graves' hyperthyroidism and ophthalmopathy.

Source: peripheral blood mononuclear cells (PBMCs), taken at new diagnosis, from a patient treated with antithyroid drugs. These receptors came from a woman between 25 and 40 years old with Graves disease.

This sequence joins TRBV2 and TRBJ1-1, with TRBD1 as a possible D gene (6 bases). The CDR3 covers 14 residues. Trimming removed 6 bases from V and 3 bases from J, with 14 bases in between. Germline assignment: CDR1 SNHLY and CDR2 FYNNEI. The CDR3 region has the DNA TGTGCCAGCAGGTACAGGGAGTGGGACACTGAAGCTTTCTTT. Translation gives CASRYREWDTEAFF.

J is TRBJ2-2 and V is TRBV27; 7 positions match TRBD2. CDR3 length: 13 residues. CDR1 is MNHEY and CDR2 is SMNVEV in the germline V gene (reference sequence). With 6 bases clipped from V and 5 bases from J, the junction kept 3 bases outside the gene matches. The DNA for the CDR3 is TGTGCCAGCAGCCCGGGACTAACCGGGGAGCTGTTTTTT. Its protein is CASSPGLTGELFF.

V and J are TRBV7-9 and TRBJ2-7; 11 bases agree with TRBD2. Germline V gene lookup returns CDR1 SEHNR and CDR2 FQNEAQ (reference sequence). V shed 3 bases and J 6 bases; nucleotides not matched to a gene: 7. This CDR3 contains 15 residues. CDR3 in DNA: TGTGCCAGCAGCTTTTCCGATAGCGGGAGGGGCGAGCAGTACTTC. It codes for CASSFSDSGRGEQYF.

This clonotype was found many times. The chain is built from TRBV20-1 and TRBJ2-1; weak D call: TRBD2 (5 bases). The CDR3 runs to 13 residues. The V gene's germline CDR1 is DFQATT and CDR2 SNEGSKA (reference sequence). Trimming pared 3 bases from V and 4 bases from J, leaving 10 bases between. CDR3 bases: TGCAGTGCTAGCGTAAGACTATACAATGAGCAGTTCTTC. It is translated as CSASVRLYNEQFF.

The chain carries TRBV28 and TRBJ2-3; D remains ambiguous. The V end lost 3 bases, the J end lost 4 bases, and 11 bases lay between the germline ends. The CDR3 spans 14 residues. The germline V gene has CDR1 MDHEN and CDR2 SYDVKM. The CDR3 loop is CASSLRILADTQYF. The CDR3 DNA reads TGTGCCAGCAGTTTGCGGATCCTGGCAGATACGCAGTATTTT.